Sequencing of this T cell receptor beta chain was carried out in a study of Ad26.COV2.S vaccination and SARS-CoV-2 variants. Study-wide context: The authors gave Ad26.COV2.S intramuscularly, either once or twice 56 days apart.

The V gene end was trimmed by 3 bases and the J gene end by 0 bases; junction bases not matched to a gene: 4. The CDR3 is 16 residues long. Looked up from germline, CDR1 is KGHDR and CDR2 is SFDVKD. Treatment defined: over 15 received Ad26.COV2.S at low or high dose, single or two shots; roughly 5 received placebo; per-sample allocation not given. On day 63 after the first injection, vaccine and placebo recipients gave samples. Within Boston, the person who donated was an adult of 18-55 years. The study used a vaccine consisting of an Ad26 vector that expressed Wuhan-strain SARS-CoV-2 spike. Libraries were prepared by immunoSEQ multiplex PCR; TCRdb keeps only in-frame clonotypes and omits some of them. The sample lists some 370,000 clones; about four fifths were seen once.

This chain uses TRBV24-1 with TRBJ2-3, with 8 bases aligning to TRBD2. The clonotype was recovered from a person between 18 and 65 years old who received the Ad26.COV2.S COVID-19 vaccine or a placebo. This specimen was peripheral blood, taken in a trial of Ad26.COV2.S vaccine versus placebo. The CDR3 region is CATSDPSGSSTDTQYF. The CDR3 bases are TGTGCCACCAGTGATCCAAGCGGGAGTAGCACAGATACGCAGTATTTT.